The subject of this entry is one T cell receptor (beta chain). CDR1 MGHRA and CDR2 YSYEKL come from the germline V gene. Germline trimming cut 1 base from V and 6 bases from J; bases unmatched to any gene: 2. The CDR3 spans 14 residues. Methods used by the authors: It was from reference gene primer amplification that nucleated cell counts were estimated. TCRdb's table, derived via immunoSEQ multiplex PCR, lists solely in-frame clones and lacks some. Clonal size and the V and J genes are those of that table, whereas D and trimming came from the DNA. The table includes 180,000 or so clones, 85% to 90% detected once. This sample is drawn from a study of blood T cell repertoires in COVID-19. Study in general: PBMCs, B-cell-depleted T cells, or T cells provided the cDNA or gDNA that made up the material.

The sequenced sample consisted of peripheral blood. The receptor was derived from a man aged 50 to 59 with acute or convalescent COVID-19. The genes are TRBV4-1 and TRBJ2-1; 8 positions agree with TRBD2. CDR3 nucleotides: TGCGCCAGCAGCCAAGCCGGGACTAGCAATGAGCAGTTCTTC. It is translated as CASSQAGTSNEQFF.